This T cell receptor beta chain was identified during a study of PD-L1 blockade in urothelial cancer. For the study at large: Samples came from 3 weeks, at the second dose, and 6 weeks into treatment. Broader study findings: For durable-benefit patients, tumor-associated blood clones expanded more at 3 weeks.

The time point denotes: pretreatment peripheral blood. Clones were read by immunoSEQ multiplex PCR, and TCRdb kept only the in-frame ones, dropping some. The sample comprises some 45,000 clones, 70% to 90% of which are singletons, and 25% rests with the top ten. Notes on this clone: What it recognizes is unknown.

This CDR3 region has 18 residues. CDR1 is SGHDT, CDR2 YYEEEE, per germline. Unmatched junction bases numbered 9, after V lost 0 bases and J lost 2 bases. The chain employs TRBV5-6 and TRBJ2-3; 10 bases are shared with TRBD2. The source of this sequence is a donor older than 35 with urothelial cancer. The sample in question was PBMCs, obtained around atezolizumab (anti-PD-L1) treatment. The CDR3: CASSLDGLAGAITDTQYF. The CDR3 DNA reads as TGTGCCAGCAGCTTGGATGGTCTAGCGGGGGCAATCACAGATACGCAGTATTTT.